These T cell receptor beta chains were read from a single sample in a study of lung T cells in sarcoidosis with Löfgren's syndrome. TCRdb ran MiXCR on the reads and lists one entry per CDR3 protein. This sample has fewer than 80,000 distinct CDR3 sequences, with over 20% found just once. The sample was CD4+ T cells from PBMCs. The origin of the receptors is a human donor with sarcoidosis (Löfgren's syndrome or another form), or a control subject (not recorded which). Both conserved end residues are part of each CDR3. The order of the fields is clone size, D gene, V gene, J gene, CDR3 protein, CDR3 DNA. The D gene is left open where the match is weak. Clone sizes are given selectively: once, few, many, or a class where the clone is expanded.

clone_size: .; d_call: .; v_call: TRBV2; j_call: TRBJ2-5; cdr3_aa: CASSGLSGYQETQYF; cdr3_nt: TGTGCCAGCAGTGGACTTAGCGGTTACCAAGAGACCCAGTACTTC
clone_size: many; d_call: TRBD1; v_call: TRBV20-1; j_call: TRBJ2-2; cdr3_aa: CSGGQGAAGELFF; cdr3_nt: TGCAGTGGTGGACAGGGGGCGGCCGGGGAGCTGTTTTTT
clone_size: many; d_call: .; v_call: TRBV28; j_call: TRBJ1-1; cdr3_aa: CASSPGQQSEAFF; cdr3_nt: TGTGCCAGCAGTCCAGGACAGCAGTCTGAAGCTTTCTTT
clone_size: many; d_call: TRBD1; v_call: TRBV6-1; j_call: TRBJ1-1; cdr3_aa: CASSVLTGTGRTEAFF; cdr3_nt: TGTGCCAGCAGTGTCTTAACCGGGACAGGGCGAACTGAAGCTTTCTTT
clone_size: .; d_call: .; v_call: TRBV3-1; j_call: TRBJ1-4; cdr3_aa: CATLDPVNEKLFF; cdr3_nt: TGTGCCACTCTAGATCCGGTTAATGAAAAACTTTTTTTT
clone_size: .; d_call: TRBD2; v_call: TRBV29-1; j_call: TRBJ2-1; cdr3_aa: CSVEASGSYNEQFF; cdr3_nt: TGCAGCGTTGAAGCTAGCGGCTCCTACAATGAGCAGTTCTTC
clone_size: few; d_call: .; v_call: TRBV2; j_call: TRBJ1-1; cdr3_aa: CASSVGHRNTEAFF; cdr3_nt: TGTGCCAGCAGTGTAGGACACCGAAACACTGAAGCTTTCTTT
clone_size: .; d_call: TRBD2; v_call: TRBV28; j_call: TRBJ2-5; cdr3_aa: CASRSGWSGIVQETQYF; cdr3_nt: TGTGCCAGCAGATCGGGGTGGAGCGGGATTGTACAAGAGACCCAGTACTTC
clone_size: many; d_call: .; v_call: TRBV28; j_call: TRBJ1-5; cdr3_aa: CASSFGRHNQPQHF; cdr3_nt: TGTGCCAGCAGTTTTGGCCGGCACAATCAGCCCCAGCATTTT
clone_size: few; d_call: .; v_call: TRBV18; j_call: TRBJ2-5; cdr3_aa: CASSPPSLETQYF; cdr3_nt: TGTGCCAGCTCACCCCCATCTTTGGAGACCCAGTACTTC
clone_size: many; d_call: TRBD1; v_call: TRBV20-1; j_call: TRBJ1-4; cdr3_aa: CSARRQGASEKLFF; cdr3_nt: TGCAGTGCTAGAAGACAGGGGGCATCTGAAAAACTGTTTTTT
clone_size: .; d_call: TRBD1; v_call: TRBV30; j_call: TRBJ2-3; cdr3_aa: CAWARTGGRDTQYF; cdr3_nt: TGTGCCTGGGCCAGGACAGGGGGGAGAGATACGCAGTATTTT
clone_size: many; d_call: TRBD2; v_call: TRBV6-1; j_call: TRBJ2-5; cdr3_aa: CASTLAGIQETQYF; cdr3_nt: TGTGCCAGCACCCTAGCGGGTATCCAAGAGACCCAGTACTTC
clone_size: few; d_call: TRBD2; v_call: TRBV19; j_call: TRBJ2-5; cdr3_aa: CASSMGGVDQETQYF; cdr3_nt: TGTGCCAGTAGTATGGGAGGGGTGGATCAAGAGACCCAGTACTTC
clone_size: .; d_call: TRBD1; v_call: TRBV14; j_call: TRBJ2-1; cdr3_aa: CASRSGQGPYNEQFF; cdr3_nt: TGTGCCAGCAGATCGGGACAGGGACCTTACAATGAGCAGTTCTTC
clone_size: .; d_call: TRBD1; v_call: TRBV24-1; j_call: TRBJ1-1; cdr3_aa: CASRGQSRNTEASF; cdr3_nt: TGTGCCAGCCGGGGACAGTCAAGGAACACTGAAGCTTCCTTT
clone_size: .; d_call: .; v_call: TRBV3-1; j_call: TRBJ1-1; cdr3_aa: CASSQVGGSEAFF; cdr3_nt: TGTGCCAGCAGCCAAGTAGGTGGCTCTGAAGCTTTCTTT
clone_size: few; d_call: TRBD1; v_call: TRBV7-2; j_call: TRBJ1-1; cdr3_aa: CASSHQTGRDTEAFF; cdr3_nt: TGTGCCAGCAGCCATCAGACAGGGAGGGACACTGAAGCTTTCTTT
clone_size: many; d_call: TRBD1; v_call: TRBV20-1; j_call: TRBJ1-2; cdr3_aa: CSAWTDRGRNYGYTF; cdr3_nt: TGCAGTGCTTGGACGGACAGGGGACGCAACTATGGCTACACCTTC
clone_size: once; d_call: TRBD2; v_call: TRBV7-2; j_call: TRBJ2-1; cdr3_aa: CASSLAGVYNEQSF; cdr3_nt: TGTGCCAGCAGCCTAGCGGGAGTGTACAATGAGCAGTCCTTC
clone_size: many; d_call: .; v_call: TRBV27; j_call: TRBJ2-3; cdr3_aa: CASSLSRTDTQYF; cdr3_nt: TGTGCCAGCAGTTTATCGAGGACAGATACGCAGTATTTT
clone_size: few; d_call: .; v_call: TRBV7-9; j_call: TRBJ2-3; cdr3_aa: CASSLRETSTSTDTQYF; cdr3_nt: TGTGCCAGCAGCCTAAGGGAGACTTCGACTAGCACAGATACGCAGTATTTT
clone_size: .; d_call: .; v_call: TRBV7-2; j_call: TRBJ2-2; cdr3_aa: CASSLFGVTGELFF; cdr3_nt: TGTGCCAGCAGCTTATTTGGGGTGACCGGGGAGCTGTTTTTT